These 12 T cell receptor beta chains were all obtained from the same sample, sequenced in a study of regulatory T cells in long-lasting Graves disease. Time point meaning: persistent/refractory GD, antithyroid drugs over 5 years with positive TRAb. With RNA extracted from PBMCs as input, the TCR library was made. Sequencing libraries for TCR beta were prepared with iRepertoire HTBI primers and Arm-PCR of CDR3 regions. MiXCR, run by TCRdb on the multiplex PCR reads, gives a single entry per CDR3 protein. The sample records fewer than 400,000 distinct CDR3 sequences, less than 25% being singletons. The sample here was peripheral blood mononuclear cells (PBMCs), taken when the disease was refractory, from a patient treated with antithyroid drugs. The receptors here all came from a female donor with Graves disease.

There are many counts of this clonotype. The chain carries TRBV11-3 and TRBJ2-2; D not resolved. Germline assignment: CDR1 SGHNT and CDR2 YENEEA. The CDR3 runs 14 residues. V lost 5 bases to trimming and J lost 3 bases, with 10 bases between them. CDR3: CASSPRGYTGELFF. The DNA for the CDR3 is TGTGCCAGCAGCCCCCGCGGCTACACCGGGGAGCTGTTTTTT.

This clonotype came up many times. CDR3 loop: CAWTGGPNQPQHF. The CDR3 nucleotides read TGTGCCTGGACAGGGGGTCCCAATCAGCCCCAGCATTTT. The J gene is TRBJ1-5, the V gene TRBV30; TRBD1 agrees at 7 bases. From germline, CDR1 is GTSNPN and CDR2 SVGIG (reference sequence). Unmatched junction bases numbered 3, after V lost 4 bases and J lost 3 bases. CDR3 size: 13 residues.

The rearrangement uses TRBV10-3 and TRBJ2-7; 9 bases are shared with TRBD2. The CDR3 runs to 12 residues. Germline-derived CDR1 and CDR2 are ENHRY and SYGVKD. After removal of 10 bases from V and 4 bases from J, the junction contained 5 bases not matched to a gene. Written as DNA, the CDR3 is TGTGCCACTAGCGGGAAAGGATACGAGCAGTACTTC. Its translation: CATSGKGYEQYF.

The sample holds many counts of this clonotype. The V call is TRBV12-3 or TRBV12-4, the J call TRBJ1-2; D is perhaps TRBD1 (6 bases). V lost 5 bases and J 4 bases, leaving 11 bases between the germline ends. The CDR3 covers 13 residues. CDR3 DNA sequence: TGTGCCAGCAGTCCGACAGGAGGCTATGGCTACACCTTC. As protein: CASSPTGGYGYTF.

This clonotype was detected a few times. The J gene is TRBJ2-3, the V gene TRBV6-2 or TRBV6-3; the D gene is possibly TRBD2 (5 bases). V lost 4 bases, J lost 2 bases, and 13 bases lay in between. The CDR3 extends over 15 amino acids. The germline gives CDR1 MNHEY, CDR2 SVGEGT. The CDR3 loop is CASSSDGSNTDTQYF. The CDR3 region has the DNA TGTGCCAGCAGTTCCGATGGGAGCAACACAGATACGCAGTATTTT.

V and J are TRBV19 and TRBJ1-4; D remains ambiguous. V lost 5 bases and J lost 8, with 12 bases in between. The CDR3 totals 13 residues. Germline V gives CDR1 LNHDA, CDR2 SQIVND (reference sequence). CDR3 residues: CASSQALWEKLFF. Written as DNA, the CDR3 is TGTGCCAGTAGTCAGGCCCTTTGGGAAAAACTGTTTTTT.

Regarding this clonotype: A much larger clone differs from this one at a single base, so this may be a read error. This chain joins TRBV6-1 and TRBJ1-1, with 10 bases identical to TRBD1. This CDR3 comprises 14 residues. The junction had 7 bases not matched to a gene; V was cut back by 11 bases and J by 1 base. CDR1 is MNHNS, CDR2 SASEGT, per germline. The CDR3 region is CAGGTGVTNTEAFF. CDR3 bases: TGTGCCGGGGGGACAGGGGTCACGAACACTGAAGCTTTCTTT.

The chain carries TRBV7-9 and TRBJ2-7; unclear D gene. The V end was cut by 6 bases, the J end by 5 bases, with 11 bases between. The germline CDR1 and CDR2 sequences are SEHNR and FQNEAQ (reference sequence). CDR3 length equals 12 residues. CDR3 protein: CASSVNMDEQYF. DNA of the CDR3: TGTGCCAGCAGTGTGAACATGGACGAGCAGTACTTC.

The CDR3 here is CASSLGQGVHEQYF. The CDR3 DNA reads as TGTGCCAGCAGTTTGGGACAGGGGGTCCACGAGCAGTACTTC. The chain recombines TRBV28 with TRBJ2-7; 11 nucleotides align to TRBD1. Per the germline V gene, CDR1 is MDHEN and CDR2 is SYDVKM. The CDR3 totals 14 residues. V shed 3 bases and J 5 bases; nucleotides not matched to a gene: 3.

This clonotype was seen ten or more times. V is TRBV30 and J is TRBJ1-4; D perhaps matches TRBD1 (5 bases). V dropped 0 bases and J dropped 10 bases, with 9 bases sitting between them. The CDR3 covers 12 residues. In germline, CDR1 is GTSNPN, CDR2 SVGIG (reference sequence). The CDR3 sequence: CAWSVQGGKLFF. The CDR3 nucleotides are TGTGCCTGGAGTGTGCAGGGTGGAAAACTGTTTTTT.

V usage is TRBV30 and J usage is TRBJ2-7, with no clear D. This CDR3 spans 12 amino acids. In germline, CDR1 is GTSNPN, CDR2 SVGIG (reference sequence). The germline V and J ends were trimmed by 3 bases and 6 bases, with 12 bases remaining between them. CDR3 amino acids: CAWSDAGSEQYF. DNA for the CDR3: TGTGCCTGGAGCGACGCAGGCAGCGAGCAGTACTTC.

The chain joins TRBV24-1 to TRBJ2-7, with 9 nucleotides matching TRBD1. Per the germline V gene, CDR1 is KGHDR and CDR2 is SFDVKD. The V gene end was trimmed by 4 bases and the J gene end by 0 bases; junction bases not matched to a gene: 6. This CDR3 spans 16 amino acids. CDR3 DNA sequence: TGTGCCACCAGTGACTCTGGACAGGGGCCCTCCTACGAGCAGTACTTC. This gives the protein CATSDSGQGPSYEQYF.